These 8 T cell receptor beta chains originate from one sample sequenced in a study of prognosis after radiotherapy for stage I lung cancer. TCR beta CDR3 amplification from genomic DNA was performed by two-round multiplex PCR. Specific primers for each TRBV and TRBJ gene were what first-round PCR used. TCRdb reprocessed the multiplex PCR reads with MiXCR, giving one entry per CDR3 protein. The sample contains around 17,000 distinct CDR3 sequences, around 15% of which appear only once. The input for sequencing was PBMCs, taken before or after stereotactic body radiation therapy (not recorded which). The receptors originated from a donor aged 50 or older with non-small cell lung cancer.

This clonotype was seen ten or more times. The chain couples TRBV20-1 to TRBJ1-1; no definite D call. Germline lookup yields CDR1 DFQATT and CDR2 SNEGSKA (reference sequence). Deletions cut 0 bases from V and 0 bases from J, with 11 bases between. This CDR3 contains 15 residues. CDR3 in amino acids: CSARDTGTMNTEAFF. In DNA form, the CDR3 reads TGCAGTGCTAGAGATACCGGAACTATGAACACTGAAGCTTTCTTT.

Turning to this clonotype: With only one base between it and a far larger clone, this is likely a read error. The chain uses TRBV11-2 and TRBJ2-3; no definite D call. Germline V gene sequence: CDR1 SGHAT, CDR2 FQNNGV. This CDR3 is built from 13 residues. Here the CDR3 DNA reads TGTGCCAGCGGCACGGGCCTGGCAGATGCGCAGTATTTT. It specifies CASGTGLADAQYF.

In this sample, this clonotype turned up many times. V gene TRBV28 combines with J gene TRBJ1-2; no clear D gene. The V and J ends lost 5 bases and 4 bases respectively, with 14 bases between them. CDR3 length: 14 residues. Germline V CDR1 and CDR2: MDHEN, SYDVKM. The CDR3 nucleotides are TGTGCCAGCAGTACCCTGGCGGGAAGCTATGGCTACACCTTC. Protein product: CASSTLAGSYGYTF.

As concerns this clonotype: The junction shows a germline mismatch at one end, possibly a read error. The gene calls are TRBV7-2 and TRBJ2-7; 9 positions match TRBD2. This CDR3 contains 15 residues. CDR1 and CDR2 from the germline V gene are SGHTA and FQGNSA. CDR3 coding DNA: TGCGCCAGCAGCCCCTTAGCGGGAGTTCGCGACGAGCAGTACTTC. Translated, it gives CASSPLAGVRDEQYF.

On this clonotype: A far larger clone is one base from this, pointing to a likely read error. This chain uses TRBV7-9 with TRBJ2-1; tentative D call: TRBD2 (6 bases). The CDR3 is 15 residues long. V lost 8 bases, J lost 0 bases, and 14 bases lay in between. Germline values: CDR1 SEHNR, CDR2 FQNEAQ (reference sequence). The CDR3 region is CASGRSGHSYNEQFF. CDR3 DNA sequence: TGTGCCAGCGGCCGTAGCGGTCACTCCTACAATGAGCAGTTCTTC.

This clonotype was counted many times. V gene TRBV5-6 combines with J gene TRBJ1-2; D is unclear. The CDR3 covers 15 residues. Per the germline V gene, CDR1 is SGHDT and CDR2 is YYEEEE. The V end lost 2 bases, the J end lost 3 bases, and 14 bases lay between the germline ends. The DNA for the CDR3 is TGTGCCAGCAGCTTTTCATCCACGGGGTACTATGGCTACACCTTC. Its protein product is CASSFSSTGYYGYTF. Full variable domain (remainder filled in from reference TRBV5-6 and TRBJ1-2): DAGVTQSPTHLIKTRGQQVTLRCSPKSGHDTVSWYQQALGQGPQFIFQYYEEEERQRGNFPDRFSGHQFPNYSSELNVNALLLGDSALYLCASSFSSTGYYGYTFGSGTRLTVV.

This clonotype was seen at least ten times. The rearrangement joins TRBV18 to TRBJ2-5, with unresolved D. V was clipped by 5 bases and J by 5 bases, with 6 bases between them. The CDR3 has 11 amino acids. Germline loops: CDR1 KGHSH, CDR2 LQKENI. The CDR3 sequence: CASSFLETQYF. In DNA, the CDR3 is TGTGCCAGCTCATTTTTGGAGACCCAGTACTTC.

Notes on this clonotype: A far larger clone is one base from this, pointing to a likely read error. The chain has TRBV5-6 and TRBJ1-2; tentatively, D is TRBD1 (6 bases). Between the trimmed V and J ends, which lost 4 bases and 1 base, there was a span of 8 bases. Germline V gene sequence: CDR1 SGHDT, CDR2 YYEEEE. The CDR3 has 13 residues. The CDR3 sequence: CASSKDSNYGYTF. The CDR3 DNA reads as TGTGCCAGCAGCAAGGACAGTAACTATGGCTACACCTTC. The whole variable domain, remainder taken from reference TRBV5-6 and TRBJ1-2, is DAGVTQSPTHLIKTRGQQVTLRCSPKSGHDTVSWYQQALGQGPQFIFQYYEEEERQRGNFPDRFSGHQFPNYSSELNVNALLLGDSALYLCASSKDSNYGYTFGSGTRLTVV.